The next 9 T cell receptor beta chains were all read from a single sample in a study of blood T cells in healthy people across ages. Primers used in a second PCR of about 7 to 12 cycles were a sample-barcoded 5' primer and a J-beta primer mix. TCRdb re-called the 5' RACE reads through MiXCR, storing one row per CDR3 protein. This table holds approximately 1.5 million distinct CDR3 sequences, 30% to 40% found once. The sample comprised blood. These TCRs come from a woman in her 30s in good health.

The rearrangement links TRBV28 to TRBJ2-1; D tentatively fits TRBD1 or TRBD2 (6 bases each). The V end lost 4 bases, the J end lost 0 bases, and 16 bases lay between the germline ends. The CDR3 consists of 17 residues. CDR1 and CDR2 (germline): MDHEN, SYDVKM. CDR3 DNA: TGTGCCAGCAGTTCCCGCTTCGGGGGCAGCTCCTACAATGAGCAGTTCTTC. It yields the protein CASSSRFGGSSYNEQFF.

This clonotype was detected only a few times. The V and J genes are TRBV5-1 and TRBJ2-5, with D unclear. The CDR3 is 16 residues long. The V gene's germline CDR1 is SGHRS and CDR2 YFSETQ. V dropped 0 bases and J dropped 0 bases, with 12 bases sitting between them. CDR3 DNA: TGCGCCAGCAGCTTGGAGCGTTCGGGTTACCAAGAGACCCAGTACTTC. It specifies CASSLERSGYQETQYF.

The chain couples TRBV6-1 to TRBJ2-1; D not certain. The CDR3 spans 14 residues. Trimming removed 1 base from V and 9 bases from J, with 13 bases in between. Germline loops: CDR1 MNHNS, CDR2 SASEGT. The chain's CDR3 is CASSEGLSWGEQFF. The CDR3 nucleotides are TGTGCCAGCAGTGAAGGACTGAGCTGGGGTGAGCAGTTCTTC.

This clonotype was picked up many times. The V call is TRBV7-9, the J call TRBJ2-7; TRBD2 aligns across 10 bases. Trimming at V came to 5 bases and at J to 5 bases, leaving 9 bases not matched to a gene. The germline CDR1 and CDR2 sequences are SEHNR and FQNEAQ (reference sequence). The CDR3 extends over 15 amino acids. The CDR3 protein is CASSLPGLANHEQYF. The CDR3 bases are TGTGCCAGCAGCCTTCCGGGACTAGCGAACCACGAGCAGTACTTC.

V usage is TRBV6-1 and J usage is TRBJ1-5; tentative D call: TRBD1 (6 bases). Trimming shortened V by 4 bases and J by 4 bases, and 14 bases separated the two germline ends. CDR3 length: 15 amino acids. The germline V gene has CDR1 MNHNS and CDR2 SASEGT. CDR3 coding DNA: TGTGCCAGCAGTGTGTGGGACACCGATAATCAGCCCCAGCATTTT. Its translation is CASSVWDTDNQPQHF.

This clonotype was detected only a few times. This chain links TRBV29-1 with TRBJ2-2; D is undetermined. V lost 5 bases, J lost 6 bases, and 7 bases lay in between. The CDR3 is made up of 11 amino acids. Germline CDR1 and CDR2: SQVTM and ANQGSEA. The CDR3 protein is CSVLGSGELFF. The CDR3 region has the DNA TGCAGCGTTCTGGGGTCCGGGGAGCTGTTTTTT.

The CDR3, as DNA: TGCAGTGCCCCGGTAGCGGGAGGGTATGAGCAGTTCTTC. Translating gives CSAPVAGGYEQFF. The rearrangement uses TRBV20-1 and TRBJ2-1; 11 bases fit TRBD2. Germline V gives CDR1 DFQATT, CDR2 SNEGSKA (reference sequence). The CDR3 has 13 amino acids. V was clipped by 6 bases and J by 8 bases; unmatched bases: 6.

This clonotype came up a few times. The chain is built from TRBV5-1 and TRBJ2-5; 14 bases map to TRBD2. CDR1 and CDR2 (germline): SGHRS, YFSETQ. The CDR3 is 17 amino acids. V gave up 4 bases and J gave up 3 bases; unmatched junction bases: 8. The CDR3 spells CASSKRLAGGVEETQYF. The CDR3 bases are TGCGCCAGCAGCAAAAGACTAGCGGGAGGGGTAGAAGAGACCCAGTACTTC.

This clonotype came up many times. V and J are TRBV29-1 and TRBJ2-7; D is unclear. Germline V lookup: CDR1 SQVTM, CDR2 ANQGSEA. Deletions cut 6 bases from V and 0 bases from J, with 12 bases between. This CDR3 is built from 13 residues. The CDR3 nucleotides are TGCAGCGTCGTTAGCCGCAGCTCCTACGAGCAGTACTTC. It codes for CSVVSRSSYEQYF.